This T cell receptor (beta chain) is drawn from a study of neurological immune-mediated disorders. This clonotype was detected ten times or more. Germline values: CDR1 SGHVS, CDR2 FQNEAQ. Trimming pared 3 bases from V and 6 bases from J, leaving 7 bases between. This CDR3 is built from 12 residues. TCRdb itself ran the 5' RACE reads through MiXCR, one entry per CDR3 protein. The data hold around 46,000 distinct CDR3 sequences, with under 30% observed a single time. The controls, all healthy individuals, were blood bank volunteers in Maryland, USA. Where libraries were unsorted, they were derived from 2 million PBMCs stored at -80 degrees C.

This receptor was taken from a woman aged 70-85 years in good health. The specimen was PBMCs. The chain links TRBV7-8 to TRBJ2-3; tentatively, D is TRBD2 (5 bases). The CDR3 reads CASSLTGDTQYF. DNA for the CDR3: TGTGCCAGCAGCTTGACGGGGGATACGCAGTATTTT. Combining the CDR3 with reference TRBV7-8 and TRBJ2-3 gives the whole variable domain GAGVSQSPRYKVAKRGQDVALRCDPISGHVSLFWYQQALGQGPEFLTYFQNEAQLDKSGLPSDRFFAERPEGSVSTLKIQRTQQEDSAVYLCASSLTGDTQYFGPGTRLTVL.